This TCR beta chain comes out of a study of early T cells in non-severe SARS-CoV-2 infection. Individual cDNA molecules were tagged with unique molecular identifiers, the study reported. A single record per CDR3 protein comes from TCRdb applying MiXCR to the 5' RACE reads. The sample records about 62,000 distinct CDR3 sequences, roughly a tenth being singletons. The V end was cut by 1 base, the J end by 4 bases, with 15 bases between. The CDR3 runs 16 residues. The chain joins TRBV12-3 or TRBV12-4 to TRBJ2-3; maybe TRBD2 (5 bases). The specimen was whole blood. The sequence was obtained from an adult who was a healthcare worker with PCR-confirmed SARS-CoV-2 infection or an uninfected control (not recorded which). The chain's CDR3 is CASSLDIPPGSDTQYF. In nucleotides, the CDR3 is TGTGCCAGCAGTTTAGATATACCACCGGGGTCAGATACGCAGTATTTT.